This T cell receptor (beta chain) was documented in a study of blood T cell repertoires in COVID-19 (TCRdb year 2020). In terms of the full investigation: Samples covering the acute and convalescent phases of COVID-19 were provided by collaborators in the United States, Italy and Spain. Where available, HLA class I and class II types were obtained from metadata supplied by the sample provider rather than from assay-based typing. The prospective study material was composed of cDNA or gDNA derived from T cells, B-cell-depleted T cells, or PBMCs. The repertoires were released in a freely available public database intended as a resource for research on the immune response to SARS-CoV-2. The dataset comprised deeply sampled blood TCRbeta repertoires from subjects exposed to, actively infected with, or recovered from COVID-19. Samples came from the ongoing ImmuneRACE study (first 160 participants) plus 1,254 subjects from 6 global collaborators. A de-identified subject ID, COVID-19 status, age in years and sex were almost always included in the sample metadata. Broad study findings and their caveats: The amount of clinical and demographic metadata varied by source and participant and was provided uncurated.

On this clone itself: Its cognate antigen has yet to be identified. Base-call qualities are not available, and no considerably larger clone is one nucleotide away.

Whole blood was collected in K2EDTA tubes by collaborating institutions according to the institutions' own protocols. For TCRbeta analysis, collaborators shipped samples as frozen whole blood, isolated PBMCs, or DNA extracted from either of those sample types. The immunoSEQ Assay, a bias-controlled multiplex PCR, was used to amplify TCRbeta CDR3 regions from genomic DNA. Concerning the study's data processing: Within the assay, amplification of reference gene primers was used to estimate how many nucleated cells each sample contained. To quantify the absolute abundance of each unique TCRbeta CDR3 rearrangement, sequence reads were collapsed and filtered. For each sample, productive Simpson clonality was calculated as the square root of Simpson's diversity index over productive rearrangements. TCRdb's version of the immuneACCESS table is confined to in-frame rearrangements and falls short of the full clone set. An unresolved V gene accounts for under half of the shortfall where checked; the remainder is of unknown origin. The V and J calls and clone size come from that table; D and trimming were worked out from the DNA. The table for this sample lists approximately 80,000 clones; about nine tenths of them were counted only once. The ten most abundant clones make up 0.8% to 1.3% of the sample.

V and J are trimmed by 6 bases and 5 bases, and the gene matches miss 8 bases of the junction. Based on the germline V gene, the CDR1 and CDR2 sequences are MDHEN and SYDVKM. From cysteine to phenylalanine, the CDR3 is 15 amino acids long. This entry keeps only the CDR3 DNA: 45 bases, framed from base 1. Specimen: peripheral blood. The chain couples TRBV28 to TRBJ2-1, with 9 junctional bases fitting TRBD1. This sequence was found in a woman between 45 and 65 years old in a cohort sampled during active COVID-19. The encoded CDR3 is CASSLSGQGNNEQFF. The DNA sequence is given as TGTGCCAGCAGCCTCTCAGGACAGGGGAACAATGAGCAGTTCTTC.